These T cell receptor beta chains were read from a single sample in a study of blood T cell repertoires in COVID-19. Measured with immunoSEQ multiplex PCR; TCRdb has only the in-frame clones, and not every one. The profile shows 490,000 or so clones, around 89% of them singletons. Sequenced input: PBMCs or T cells enriched from blood (not recorded which). Receptor source: a woman aged 40-49 years who had recovered from COVID-19. Each CDR3 is given with its conserved first and last residue. D genes are given only for firm matches.

j_call v_call d_call cdr3_nt cdr3_aa
TRBJ2-5 TRBV9 - TGTGCCAGCAGCCCCCGACTTCGGCAAGAGACCCAGTACTTC CASSPRLRQETQYF
TRBJ2-1 TRBV6-6 TRBD1 TGTGCCAGCAGTTACTCGACAGGGGTTACTGACAATGAGCAGTTCTTC CASSYSTGVTDNEQFF
TRBJ2-7 TRBV13 TRBD1 TGTGCCAGCAGCTCGGACAGGGTCGCCTACGAGCAGTACTTC CASSSDRVAYEQYF
TRBJ2-1 TRBV4-3 TRBD1 TGCGCCAGCAGCAAGAACGAGATGAAAAGGACAGGGAGCGACCCCCATGAGCAGTTCTTC CASSKNEMKRTGSDPHEQFF
TRBJ2-2 TRBV19 - TGTGCCAGTAGTATAGGATGGGGGGCGAACACCGGGGAGCTGTTTTTT CASSIGWGANTGELFF
TRBJ2-7 TRBV27 TRBD1 TGTGCCAGCCGCTTGGACAGGGGGGCCTACGAGCAGTACTTC CASRLDRGAYEQYF
TRBJ2-3 TRBV2 TRBD2 TGTGCCAGCAGTGATCAGGGACTAGCGGGGGATACGCAGTATTTT CASSDQGLAGDTQYF
TRBJ2-5 TRBV4-3 - TGCGCCAGCAGCCAATTGAGGACTGGGCGGGGACGAGAGACCCAGTACTTC CASSQLRTGRGRETQYF
TRBJ2-1 TRBV10-2 TRBD2 TGCGCCAGCCTAGCGGGAGTAGTCTACAATGAGCAGTTCTTC CASLAGVVYNEQFF
TRBJ2-3 TRBV4-1 - TGCGCCAGCAGCCCCCGCCTCACAGGGGATACGCAGTATTTT CASSPRLTGDTQYF
TRBJ2-5 TRBV9 TRBD2 TGTGCCAGCAGCGTAGGTCTAGGGAGGGCAGAGACCCAGTACTTC CASSVGLGRAETQYF